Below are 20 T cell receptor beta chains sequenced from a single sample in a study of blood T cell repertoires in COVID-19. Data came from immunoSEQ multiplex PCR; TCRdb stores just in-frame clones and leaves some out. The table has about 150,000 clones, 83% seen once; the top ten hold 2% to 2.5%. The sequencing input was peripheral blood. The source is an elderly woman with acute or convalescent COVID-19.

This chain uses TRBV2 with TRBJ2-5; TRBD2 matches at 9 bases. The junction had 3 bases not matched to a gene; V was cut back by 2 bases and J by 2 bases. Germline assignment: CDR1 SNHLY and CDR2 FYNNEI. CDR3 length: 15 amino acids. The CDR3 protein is CASSESRGGQETQYF. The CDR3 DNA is TGTGCCAGCAGTGAATCGCGGGGGGGACAAGAGACCCAGTACTTC. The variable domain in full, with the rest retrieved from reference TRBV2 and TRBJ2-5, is EPEVTQTPSHQVTQMGQEVILRCVPISNHLYFYWYRQILGQKVEFLVSFYNNEISEKSEIFDDQFSVERPDGSNFTLKIRSTKLEDSAMYFCASSESRGGQETQYFGPGTRLLVL.

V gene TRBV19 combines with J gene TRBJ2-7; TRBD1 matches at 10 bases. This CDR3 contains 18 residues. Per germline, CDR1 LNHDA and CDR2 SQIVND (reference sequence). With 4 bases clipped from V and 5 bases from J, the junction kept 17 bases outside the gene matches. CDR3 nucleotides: TGTGCCAGTAGTACCCCCCGGGACAGGGGTAGTCGGATGAACGAGCAGTACTTC. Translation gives CASSTPRDRGSRMNEQYF.

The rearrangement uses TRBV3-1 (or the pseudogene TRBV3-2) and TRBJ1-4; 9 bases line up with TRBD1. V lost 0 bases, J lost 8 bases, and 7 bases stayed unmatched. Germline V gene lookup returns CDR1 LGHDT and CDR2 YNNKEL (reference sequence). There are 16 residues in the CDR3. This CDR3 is CASSQDRGQGWEKLFF. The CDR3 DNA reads TGTGCCAGCAGCCAAGATCGAGGACAGGGGTGGGAAAAACTGTTTTTT.

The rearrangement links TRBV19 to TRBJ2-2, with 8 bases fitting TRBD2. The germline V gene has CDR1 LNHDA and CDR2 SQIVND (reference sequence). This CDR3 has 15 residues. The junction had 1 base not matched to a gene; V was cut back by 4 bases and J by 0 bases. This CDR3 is CASSTSGSNTGELFF. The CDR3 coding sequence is TGTGCCAGTAGTACTAGCGGGTCGAACACCGGGGAGCTGTTTTTT.

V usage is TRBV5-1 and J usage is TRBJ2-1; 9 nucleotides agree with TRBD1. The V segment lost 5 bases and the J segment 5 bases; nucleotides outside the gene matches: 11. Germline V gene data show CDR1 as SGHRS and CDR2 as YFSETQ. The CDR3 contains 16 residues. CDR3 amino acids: CASSRDRTGVHNEQFF. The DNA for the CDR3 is TGCGCCAGCAGTCGGGACCGGACAGGGGTGCACAATGAGCAGTTCTTC.

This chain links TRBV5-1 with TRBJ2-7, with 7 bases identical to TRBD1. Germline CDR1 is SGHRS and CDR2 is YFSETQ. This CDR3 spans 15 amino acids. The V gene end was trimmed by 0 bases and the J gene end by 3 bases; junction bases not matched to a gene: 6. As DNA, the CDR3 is TGCGCCAGCAGCTTGGGTTCGGGACAGATCTACGAGCAGTACTTC. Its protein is CASSLGSGQIYEQYF.

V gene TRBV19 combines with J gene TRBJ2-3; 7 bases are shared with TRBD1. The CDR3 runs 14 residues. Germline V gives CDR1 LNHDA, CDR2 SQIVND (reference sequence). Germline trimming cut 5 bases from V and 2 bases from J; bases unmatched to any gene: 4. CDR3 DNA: TGTGCCAGTAGTTTGGGACAGTACACAGATACGCAGTATTTT. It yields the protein CASSLGQYTDTQYF.

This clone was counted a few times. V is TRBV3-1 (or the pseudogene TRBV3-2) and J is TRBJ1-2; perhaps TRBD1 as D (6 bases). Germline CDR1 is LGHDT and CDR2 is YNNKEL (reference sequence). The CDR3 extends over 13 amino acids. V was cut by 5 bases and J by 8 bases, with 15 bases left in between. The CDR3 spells CASSSTGTLGYTF. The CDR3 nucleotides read TGTGCCAGCAGCAGTACCGGGACATTGGGCTACACCTTC.

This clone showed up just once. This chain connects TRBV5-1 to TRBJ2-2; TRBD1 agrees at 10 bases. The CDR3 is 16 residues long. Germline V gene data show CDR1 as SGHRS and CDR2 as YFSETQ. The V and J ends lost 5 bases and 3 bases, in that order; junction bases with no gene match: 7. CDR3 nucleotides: TGCGCCAGCAGGCCCCGACAGGGGGCGGACACCGGGGAGCTGTTTTTT. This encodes CASRPRQGADTGELFF.

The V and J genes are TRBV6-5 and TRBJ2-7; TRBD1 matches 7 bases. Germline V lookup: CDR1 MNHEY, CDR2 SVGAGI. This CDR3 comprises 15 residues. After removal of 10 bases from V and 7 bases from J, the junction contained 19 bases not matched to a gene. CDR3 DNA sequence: TGTGCCACCACTTTTACCGGGACAGCCCAAGGGGAGCAGTACTTC. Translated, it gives CATTFTGTAQGEQYF.

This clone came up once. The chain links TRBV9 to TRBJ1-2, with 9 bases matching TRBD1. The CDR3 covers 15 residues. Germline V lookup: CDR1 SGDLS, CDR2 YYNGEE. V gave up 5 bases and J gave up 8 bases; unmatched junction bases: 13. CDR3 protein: CASRGHRGQGEGYTF. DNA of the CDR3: TGTGCCAGCAGGGGCCACCGGGGACAGGGTGAAGGCTACACCTTC.

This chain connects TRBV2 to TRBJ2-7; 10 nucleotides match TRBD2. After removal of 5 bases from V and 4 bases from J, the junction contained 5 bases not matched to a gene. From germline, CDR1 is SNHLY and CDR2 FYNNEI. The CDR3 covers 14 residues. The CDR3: CASSLLAGFYEQYF. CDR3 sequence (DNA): TGTGCCAGCAGTTTACTAGCGGGATTTTACGAGCAGTACTTC.

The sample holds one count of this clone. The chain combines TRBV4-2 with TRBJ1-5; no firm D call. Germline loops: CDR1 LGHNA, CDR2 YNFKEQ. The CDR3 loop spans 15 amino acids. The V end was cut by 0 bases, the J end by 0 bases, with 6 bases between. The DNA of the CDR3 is TGTGCCAGCAGCCAAGACAGATATAGCAATCAGCCCCAGCATTTT. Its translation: CASSQDRYSNQPQHF.

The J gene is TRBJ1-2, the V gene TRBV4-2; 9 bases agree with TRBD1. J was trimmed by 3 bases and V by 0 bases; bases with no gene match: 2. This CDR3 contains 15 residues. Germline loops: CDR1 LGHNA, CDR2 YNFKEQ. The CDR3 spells CASSQEGQGDYGYTF. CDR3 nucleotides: TGTGCCAGCAGCCAAGAGGGACAGGGAGACTATGGCTACACCTTC.

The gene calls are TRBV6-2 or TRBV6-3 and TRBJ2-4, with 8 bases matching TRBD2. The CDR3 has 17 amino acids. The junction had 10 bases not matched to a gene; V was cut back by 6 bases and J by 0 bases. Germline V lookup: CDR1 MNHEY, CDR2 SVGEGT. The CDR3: CASRPIAGSGAKNIQYF. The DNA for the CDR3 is TGTGCCAGCAGGCCTATAGCGGGGTCAGGAGCCAAAAACATTCAGTACTTC.

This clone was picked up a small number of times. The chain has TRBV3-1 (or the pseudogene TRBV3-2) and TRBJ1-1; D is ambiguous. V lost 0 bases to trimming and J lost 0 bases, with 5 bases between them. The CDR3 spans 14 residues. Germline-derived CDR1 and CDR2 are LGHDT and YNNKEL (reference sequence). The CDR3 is CASSQDILNTEAFF. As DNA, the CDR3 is TGTGCCAGCAGCCAAGACATTTTGAACACTGAAGCTTTCTTT.

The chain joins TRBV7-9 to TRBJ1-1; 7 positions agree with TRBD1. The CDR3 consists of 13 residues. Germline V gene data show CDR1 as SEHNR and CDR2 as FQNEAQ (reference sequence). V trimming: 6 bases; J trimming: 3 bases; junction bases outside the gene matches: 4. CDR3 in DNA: TGTGCCAGCAGAAGCGACAGGGACACTGAAGCTTTCTTT. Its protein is CASRSDRDTEAFF.

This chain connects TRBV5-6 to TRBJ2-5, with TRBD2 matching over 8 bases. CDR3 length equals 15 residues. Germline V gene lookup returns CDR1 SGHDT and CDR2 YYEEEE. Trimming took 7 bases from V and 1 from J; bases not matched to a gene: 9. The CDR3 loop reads CASGSGTRSQETQYF. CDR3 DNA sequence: TGTGCCAGCGGCTCCGGGACTAGGAGCCAAGAGACCCAGTACTTC.

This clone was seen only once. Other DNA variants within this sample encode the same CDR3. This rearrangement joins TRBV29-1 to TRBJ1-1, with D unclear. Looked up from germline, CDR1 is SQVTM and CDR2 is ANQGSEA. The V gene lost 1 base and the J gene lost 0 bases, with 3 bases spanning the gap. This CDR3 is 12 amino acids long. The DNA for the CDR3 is TGCAGCGTTGAAGTAGTGAACACTGAAGCTTTCTTT. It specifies CSVEVVNTEAFF.

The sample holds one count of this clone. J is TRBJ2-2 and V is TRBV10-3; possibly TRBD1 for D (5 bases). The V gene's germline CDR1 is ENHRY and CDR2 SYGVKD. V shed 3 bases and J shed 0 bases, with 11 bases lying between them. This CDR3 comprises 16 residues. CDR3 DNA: TGTGCCATCAGTGACAAGGGGCACACGAACACCGGGGAGCTGTTTTTT. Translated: CAISDKGHTNTGELFF.